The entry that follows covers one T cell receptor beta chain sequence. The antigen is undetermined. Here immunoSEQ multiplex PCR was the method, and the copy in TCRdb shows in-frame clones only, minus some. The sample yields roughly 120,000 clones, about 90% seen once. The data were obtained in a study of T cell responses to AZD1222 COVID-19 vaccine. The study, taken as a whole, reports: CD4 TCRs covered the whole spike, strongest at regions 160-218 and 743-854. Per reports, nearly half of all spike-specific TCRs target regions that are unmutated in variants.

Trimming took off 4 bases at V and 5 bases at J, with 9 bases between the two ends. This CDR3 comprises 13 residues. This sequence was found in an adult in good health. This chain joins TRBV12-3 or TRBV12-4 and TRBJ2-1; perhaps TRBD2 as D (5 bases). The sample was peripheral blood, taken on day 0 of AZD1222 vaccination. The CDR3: CASSSRGNNEQFF. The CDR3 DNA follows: TGTGCCAGCAGTTCTCGGGGAAACAATGAGCAGTTCTTC.